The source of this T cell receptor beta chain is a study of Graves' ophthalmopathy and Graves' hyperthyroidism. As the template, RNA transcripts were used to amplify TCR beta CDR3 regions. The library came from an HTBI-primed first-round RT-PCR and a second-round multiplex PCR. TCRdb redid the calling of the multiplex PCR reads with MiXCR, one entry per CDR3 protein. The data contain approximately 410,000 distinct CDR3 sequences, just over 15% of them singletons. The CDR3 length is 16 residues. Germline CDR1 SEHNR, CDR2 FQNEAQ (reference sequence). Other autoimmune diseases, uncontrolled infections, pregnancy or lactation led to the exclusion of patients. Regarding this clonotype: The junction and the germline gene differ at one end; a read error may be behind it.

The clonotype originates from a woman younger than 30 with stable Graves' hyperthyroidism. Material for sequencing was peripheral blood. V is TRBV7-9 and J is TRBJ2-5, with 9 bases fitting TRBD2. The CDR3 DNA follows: TGTGCCAGCATCTTAGTGGTAGCGGGGGATCAAGAGACCCAGTACTTC. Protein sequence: CASILVVAGDQETQYF.